Reported below is one TCR beta chain. Antigen unknown. This entry comes from a study of T-cell memory formation after mild COVID-19. At the level of the study: The study found TCR clusters largely donor specific. Study-level points and caveats: Researchers report contracting CD4+ clones mostly in CM and EM, with CD8+ clones in EMRA. Clones that got smaller from day 15 to 85 had even CD4/CD8, while clones growing later tipped toward CD4+.

The germline V gene has CDR1 WSHSY and CDR2 SAAADI. Deletions cut 5 bases from V and 3 bases from J, with 13 bases between. This CDR3 region has 14 residues. Employing constant-segment primers, 5'RACE generated TCR alpha and TCR beta cDNA libraries bearing sample barcodes and UMIs. TCRdb itself ran the 5' RACE reads through MiXCR, one entry per CDR3 protein. Found here are approximately 450,000 distinct CDR3 sequences, over 15% of them singletons; the top ten hold 10% to 15%. The sequence was obtained from an adult woman who had mild COVID-19 (a few samples of this study predate the infection). Cell type and time point are not known. The sample comprised PBMCs or a T cell subset sorted from them (not recorded which). J is TRBJ2-5 and V is TRBV10-2, with D unclear. The CDR3 here is CASSPFTRKETQYF. The CDR3 coding sequence is TGCGCCAGCAGTCCCTTTACCCGAAAAGAGACCCAGTACTTC.